This TCR beta chain was captured by sequencing in a study of shared clonotypes between healthy human individuals. Trimming took off 6 bases at V and 3 bases at J, with 11 bases between the two ends. This CDR3 is 13 amino acids long. CDR1 and CDR2 from the germline V gene are SNHLY and FYNNEI. This clone was counted a few times. The method was immunoSEQ multiplex PCR; TCRdb's version includes in-frame clones alone and lacks a portion of them. The sample lists 2,500,000 or so clones; less than 95% were seen once. This receptor was taken from a young man in good health. Some clones in this sample may be carry-over from other donors' samples. Sequencing used naive CD4+ T cells from PBMCs. Subset in this sample: CD45RA+ positively selected. The chain recombines TRBV2 with TRBJ1-1, with D unresolved. CDR3 loop: CASRSWEDTEAFF. The CDR3 region has the DNA TGTGCCAGCAGGAGTTGGGAGGACACTGAAGCTTTCTTT.